A selection of T cell receptor beta chains follows, all from one sample in a study of T cells in Graves' hyperthyroidism and ophthalmopathy. TCRdb analysed the multiplex PCR reads with MiXCR anew, one entry per CDR3 protein. The sample carries 500,000 to 700,000 distinct CDR3 sequences, approximately 15% recorded once. Sequenced input: blood. The receptors come from a woman under 30 with Graves' hyperthyroidism. Each CDR3 is given with its conserved first and last residue. D genes are given only for firm matches. Expanded clones get a size class; other rows say once, few or many, or leave the size out.

size,J,D,V,length,CDR3,DNA
many,TRBJ1-5,-,TRBV18,15,CASSPLPGGNQPQHF,TGTGCCAGCTCACCATTACCCGGCGGAAATCAGCCCCAGCATTTT
many,TRBJ1-5,-,TRBV12-3/TRBV12-4,13,CASSSTNGGPQHF,TGTGCCAGCAGTTCGACGAACGGTGGGCCCCAGCATTTT
-,TRBJ1-5,-,TRBV6-1,17,CASSLGHPGFGNQPQHF,TGTGCCAGCAGTTTGGGACACCCAGGCTTTGGCAATCAGCCCCAGCATTTT
-,TRBJ2-3,-,TRBV10-3,15,CAISDSVLGIDTQYF,TGTGCCATCAGTGATAGCGTTTTGGGTATTGATACGCAGTATTTT
many,TRBJ2-7,TRBD1,TRBV12-3/TRBV12-4,18,CASTKFNGQGDKSYEQYF,TGTGCCAGCACTAAATTTAATGGACAGGGCGACAAGTCCTACGAGCAGTACTTC
-,TRBJ1-1,-,TRBV19,16,CASSIWQGLGNTEAFF,TGTGCCAGTAGTATCTGGCAGGGATTAGGGAACACTGAAGCTTTCTTT
-,TRBJ2-3,-,TRBV14,15,CASSQELNRADTQYF,TGTGCCAGCAGCCAAGAGTTAAATAGGGCAGATACGCAGTATTTT
once,TRBJ1-4,TRBD1,TRBV4-3,15,CASSQTGGTNEKLFF,TGCGCCAGCAGCCAAACAGGGGGCACTAATGAAAAACTGTTTTTT
-,TRBJ2-5,-,TRBV9,17,CASSVAPRMDSKETQYF,TGTGCCAGCAGCGTAGCTCCGCGTATGGACAGTAAAGAGACCCAGTACTTC
few,TRBJ2-1,-,TRBV11-1,15,CASTPRGREYNEQFF,TGTGCCAGTACCCCCCGGGGTAGAGAATACAATGAGCAGTTCTTC
few,TRBJ2-7,TRBD2,TRBV12-3/TRBV12-4,20,CASSWVPGTSGGVVSYEQYF,TGTGCCAGCAGCTGGGTTCCCGGGACTAGCGGGGGGGTGGTCTCCTACGAGCAGTACTTC
-,TRBJ1-5,-,TRBV19,15,CASSWGGYSNQPQHF,TGTGCCAGTAGTTGGGGGGGTTATAGCAATCAGCCCCAGCATTTT
-,TRBJ1-2,-,TRBV7-9,15,CASSSRGRLSYGYTF,TGTGCCAGCAGCTCCAGGGGACGACTCTCCTATGGCTACACCTTC
many,TRBJ1-1,-,TRBV6-1,17,CASTLRGDRSTNTEAFF,TGTGCCAGCACCCTACGTGGGGATAGGTCGACGAACACTGAAGCTTTCTTT
few,TRBJ2-5,-,TRBV7-8,17,CASSSNLILAAQETQYF,TGTGCCAGCAGCTCAAATCTCATCCTAGCAGCACAAGAGACCCAGTACTTC
few,TRBJ2-1,TRBD2,TRBV4-2,17,CASSWRGGGSSYNEQFF,TGTGCCAGCAGCTGGCGAGGTGGCGGGAGCTCCTACAATGAGCAGTTCTTC
many,TRBJ2-2,-,TRBV2,15,CASRVDGRRAGELFF,TGTGCCAGCAGGGTGGACGGACGGCGGGCCGGGGAGCTGTTTTTT
few,TRBJ2-7,-,TRBV12-3/TRBV12-4,14,CASNTQGNSYEQYF,TGTGCCAGCAACACCCAGGGAAACTCCTACGAGCAGTACTTC
many,TRBJ2-7,TRBD1,TRBV7-9,14,CASSSPGQPSEQYF,TGTGCCAGCAGCTCACCGGGACAGCCGAGCGAGCAGTACTTC
few,TRBJ2-2,TRBD1,TRBV11-2,17,CASSLDQDRGDTGELFF,TGTGCCAGCAGCTTAGATCAGGACAGGGGCGACACCGGGGAGCTGTTTTTT
few,TRBJ2-3,-,TRBV19,15,CASSMGAASTDTQYF,TGTGCCAGTAGTATGGGGGCAGCGAGCACAGATACGCAGTATTTT
few,TRBJ1-1,-,TRBV20-1,13,CSARLAGNTEAFF,TGCAGTGCTAGATTGGCAGGGAACACTGAAGCTTTCTTT
-,TRBJ2-2,-,TRBV6-2/TRBV6-3,15,CASNSQGLSTGELFF,TGTGCCAGCAACTCACAGGGTCTGTCGACCGGGGAGCTGTTTTTT
few,TRBJ2-7,-,TRBV5-1,13,CASSSGELYEQYF,TGCGCCAGCAGCTCCGGGGAGCTCTACGAGCAGTACTTC
-,TRBJ1-5,-,TRBV6-2/TRBV6-3,15,CASSYSKVGPGPQHF,TGTGCCAGCAGTTACTCGAAGGTAGGACCGGGCCCCCAGCATTTT
many,TRBJ1-5,TRBD1,TRBV12-3/TRBV12-4,15,CASRPTGGSNQPQHF,TGTGCCAGCAGACCGACAGGGGGTAGCAATCAGCCCCAGCATTTT
many,TRBJ2-5,-,TRBV12-3/TRBV12-4,13,CASSLAARETQYF,TGTGCCAGCAGTTTAGCGGCCAGAGAGACCCAGTACTTC
-,TRBJ2-4,TRBD2,TRBV6-1,17,CASSSLSGTGAKNIQYF,TGTGCCAGCAGCTCTCTTAGCGGGACGGGAGCCAAAAACATTCAGTACTTC
-,TRBJ1-3,TRBD1,TRBV19,19,CASSVRDRGLLISGNTIYF,TGTGCCAGTAGTGTCCGGGACAGGGGCCTTCTCATCTCTGGAAACACCATATATTTT
many,TRBJ2-7,TRBD2,TRBV12-3/TRBV12-4,15,CASSRTSGTPYEQYF,TGTGCCAGCAGTCGGACTAGCGGGACTCCCTACGAGCAGTACTTC
few,TRBJ2-7,TRBD1,TRBV5-5,15,CASSGDGTASYEQYF,TGTGCCAGCAGCGGGGACGGGACAGCCTCCTACGAGCAGTACTTC
many,TRBJ2-7,-,TRBV3-1,14,CASSQEGTLDEQYF,TGTGCCAGCAGCCAAGAGGGTACTCTCGACGAGCAGTACTTC
once,TRBJ1-3,TRBD1,TRBV5-5,15,CASSRPDRGRHTIYF,TGTGCCAGCAGCCGACCGGACAGGGGGCGACACACCATATATTTT
-,TRBJ1-1,TRBD1,TRBV30,15,CAWTETGGLVTEAFF,TGTGCCTGGACGGAGACAGGGGGTTTGGTCACTGAAGCTTTCTTT
-,TRBJ2-7,-,TRBV20-1,14,CSARDLGATNEQYF,TGCAGTGCTAGAGATCTGGGGGCGACGAATGAGCAGTACTTC
many,TRBJ2-7,TRBD1,TRBV7-8,14,CASSELRQGPEQYF,TGTGCCAGCAGCGAACTCCGACAGGGTCCCGAGCAGTACTTC
many,TRBJ1-5,TRBD1,TRBV12-3/TRBV12-4,16,CASSLGGQGFNQPQHF,TGTGCCAGCAGTTTAGGCGGACAGGGGTTCAATCAGCCCCAGCATTTT
-,TRBJ2-1,TRBD2,TRBV20-1,15,CSARLAGGPENGQFF,TGCAGTGCGCGCCTAGCGGGAGGCCCCGAAAATGGGCAGTTCTTC
many,TRBJ1-1,-,TRBV12-3/TRBV12-4,15,CASRLWDRRNTEAFF,TGTGCCAGCCGGCTGTGGGACCGTCGGAACACTGAAGCTTTCTTT
many,TRBJ1-5,-,TRBV12-3/TRBV12-4,14,CASSLTQGNQPQHF,TGTGCCAGCAGTTTAACCCAGGGCAATCAGCCCCAGCATTTT
-,TRBJ2-3,TRBD1,TRBV27,15,CASNLGQGATDTQYF,TGTGCCAGCAACCTAGGACAGGGGGCGACAGATACGCAGTATTTT
few,TRBJ1-1,TRBD1,TRBV6-1,15,CASSEQAGGYTEAFF,TGTGCCAGCAGTGAACAGGCAGGGGGGTACACTGAAGCTTTCTTT
-,TRBJ2-1,TRBD2,TRBV9,14,CASSGGLEGNEQFF,TGTGCCAGCAGCGGGGGACTAGAAGGGAATGAGCAGTTCTTC
few,TRBJ2-5,-,TRBV5-1,15,CASSFVTGKKETQYF,TGCGCCAGCAGCTTTGTGACAGGAAAAAAAGAGACCCAGTACTTC
-,TRBJ1-4,TRBD1,TRBV25-1,16,CASRAARGQGEEKLFF,TGTGCCAGCAGGGCAGCTCGGGGACAGGGGGAAGAAAAACTGTTTTTT
-,TRBJ2-3,TRBD1,TRBV30,14,CACFRGPSTDTQYF,TGTGCCTGTTTCAGGGGGCCTAGCACAGATACGCAGTATTTT
few,TRBJ1-1,TRBD1,TRBV7-9,13,CASSLGGTVQAFF,TGTGCCAGCAGCTTAGGAGGGACAGTTCAAGCTTTCTTT
-,TRBJ2-2,TRBD2,TRBV25-1,19,CASSEGTRALAGHTGELFF,TGTGCCAGCAGTGAGGGGACAAGGGCACTAGCGGGGCACACCGGGGAGCTGTTTTTT